This is a list of T cell receptor beta chains from one sample in a study of cytomegalovirus exposure and HLA in healthy donors. This table comes from immunoSEQ multiplex PCR, and its TCRdb copy is limited to in-frame clones, with some not included. Here the sample spans some 160,000 clones, around 80% being singletons. Source material: PBMCs. The receptors were sampled from a woman younger than 30 in good health and CMV-seronegative. The CDR3 runs from the conserved cysteine through the conserved F or W. The order of the fields is J gene, V gene, CDR3 protein.

J: TRBJ1-2; V: TRBV6-6; CDR3: CASSLSGEGGYTF
J: TRBJ2-1; V: TRBV27; CDR3: CASSLSSSGEAWNEQFF
J: TRBJ1-3; V: TRBV18; CDR3: CASSKSHRRDSGNTIYF
J: TRBJ1-2; V: TRBV27; CDR3: CASSPNTGIDGYTF
J: TRBJ2-7; V: TRBV19; CDR3: CASRGTAAYEQYF
J: TRBJ2-2; V: TRBV11-2; CDR3: CASSLDPPRGRFGELFF
J: TRBJ2-1; V: TRBV6-5; CDR3: CASSSTSGSYNEQFF
J: TRBJ2-1; V: TRBV2; CDR3: CASSARTSSHNEQFF
J: TRBJ2-7; V: TRBV5-1; CDR3: CASSLGGLGGGPRDEQYF
J: TRBJ2-1; V: TRBV6-6; CDR3: CASSYQGNNEQFF
J: TRBJ1-1; V: TRBV6-1; CDR3: CASIAHGTGDTEAFF
J: TRBJ2-3; V: TRBV27; CDR3: CASSLQGSNTDTQYF
J: TRBJ1-4; V: TRBV28; CDR3: CASSSGGSYEKLFF
J: TRBJ2-7; V: TRBV10-1; CDR3: CASSDGQGLVYEQYF
J: TRBJ2-1; V: TRBV2; CDR3: CASSFYNEQFF
J: TRBJ2-1; V: TRBV9; CDR3: CASSPTAYNEQFF
J: TRBJ2-1; V: TRBV7-9; CDR3: CADGGAKYNEQFF
J: TRBJ2-7; V: TRBV9; CDR3: CASSEGTGYEQYF
J: TRBJ2-2; V: TRBV2; CDR3: CASSELGDHTGELFF
J: TRBJ2-5; V: TRBV30; CDR3: CAWTVSETQYF
J: TRBJ2-4; V: TRBV4-1; CDR3: CASSQGNRGAAKNIQYF
J: TRBJ1-5; V: TRBV27; CDR3: CASSLSGHQPQHF
J: TRBJ1-3; V: TRBV5-4; CDR3: CASSLAGGAGNTIYF
J: TRBJ1-1; V: TRBV6-6; CDR3: CASSPPGQRNTEAFF
J: TRBJ2-7; V: TRBV6-1; CDR3: CASRIQGGSYEQYF
J: TRBJ1-3; V: TRBV7-9; CDR3: CASSQTGSGNTIYF
J: TRBJ2-3; V: TRBV6-1; CDR3: CASSELAGGPDTQYF
J: TRBJ2-1; V: TRBV2; CDR3: CASSVGDRINEQFF
J: TRBJ1-5; V: TRBV10-3; CDR3: CAISRTYRGGQPQHF
J: TRBJ1-2; V: TRBV9; CDR3: CASSSGNDYGYTF
J: TRBJ2-5; V: TRBV21-1; CDR3: CASSKVSGGETQYF
J: TRBJ1-1; V: TRBV5-4; CDR3: CASSRVLNTEAFF
J: TRBJ1-5; V: TRBV25-1; CDR3: CASARGVNQPQHF
J: TRBJ1-1; V: TRBV14; CDR3: CASSQVGTSAAFF
J: TRBJ2-5; V: TRBV27; CDR3: CASSLGTSGGVGETQYF
J: TRBJ1-4; V: TRBV19; CDR3: CASSPFNEKLFF
J: TRBJ1-5; V: TRBV6-1; CDR3: CASSGQTGGSNQPQHF
J: TRBJ2-5; V: TRBV11-2; CDR3: CASSTSRQGRETQYF
J: TRBJ1-2; V: TRBV18; CDR3: CASSPSGATYGYTF
J: TRBJ1-3; V: TRBV6-5; CDR3: CASSVEYSGNTIYF
J: TRBJ1-1; V: TRBV28; CDR3: CASSLTGGGRTEAFF
J: TRBJ2-2; V: TRBV19; CDR3: CASSSTGTTGELFF
J: TRBJ1-1; V: TRBV7-9; CDR3: CASSLGGGVTEAFF
J: TRBJ2-6; V: TRBV11-3; CDR3: CASSLGLPGQHSGANVLTF
J: TRBJ2-5; V: TRBV14; CDR3: CASSLGVRETQYF
J: TRBJ1-2; V: TRBV6-1; CDR3: CASTLTDYGYTF
J: TRBJ2-1; V: TRBV15; CDR3: CATSRVGRQGASYNEQFF
J: TRBJ1-3; V: TRBV13; CDR3: CASSLGRDGNTIYF
J: TRBJ2-3; V: TRBV19; CDR3: CASAASRAEGQYF
J: TRBJ2-7; V: TRBV30; CDR3: CAWSRGLDGGRGYF
J: TRBJ1-6; V: TRBV6-1; CDR3: CASSEMTGVGSPLHF
J: TRBJ2-3; V: TRBV11-2; CDR3: CASMRGLSTDTQYF
J: TRBJ2-3; V: TRBV7-6; CDR3: CASSITSGGADTQYF
J: TRBJ1-6; V: TRBV5-1; CDR3: CASSLDRGHNSPLHF
J: TRBJ2-2; V: TRBV5-4; CDR3: CASSAENTGELFF
J: TRBJ2-7; V: TRBV5-6; CDR3: CASRFGTGVGEQYF
J: NA; V: TRBV2; CDR3: CASSVSGGPYEQYF
J: TRBJ2-1; V: TRBV30; CDR3: CAWTMGASSREQFF
J: TRBJ2-3; V: TRBV6-5; CDR3: CASSRDRGANTQYF